The table lists the clone carrying this TCR beta chain with a few counts. The record originates from a study of blood T cell repertoires in COVID-19. Study-level background: COVID-19 samples from acute and convalescent phases originated in the United States, Italy and Spain. Nucleic acid was either cDNA or gDNA, and it came from T cells, B-cell-depleted T cells, or PBMCs.

TCRdb's table, derived via immunoSEQ multiplex PCR, lists solely in-frame clones and lacks some. The data hold 250,000 to 300,000 clones, with approximately 82% observed a single time. CDR3 length equals 15 residues. The V segment lost 7 bases and the J segment 4 bases; nucleotides outside the gene matches: 11. The germline CDR1 and CDR2 sequences are SQVTM and ANQGSEA. This sequence was found in a middle-aged man who had been exposed to COVID-19. The chain joins TRBV29-1 to TRBJ2-1, with TRBD1 matching over 9 bases. The material sequenced was PBMCs or T cells enriched from blood (not recorded which). The CDR3 here is CSGLQGATDYNEQFF. Here the CDR3 DNA reads TGCAGCGGCCTACAGGGGGCCACCGATTACAATGAGCAGTTCTTC.